This TCR beta chain derives from a study of T cells in Graves' hyperthyroidism and ophthalmopathy. The CDR3 totals 13 residues. Germline V gene data show CDR1 as LGHDT and CDR2 as YNNKEL (reference sequence). V shed 1 base and J shed 4 bases, with 7 bases lying between them. Overall study findings and caveats: Ophthalmopathy prediction by the model preceded onset by a median about 6 months. A model using 13 V-J features told ophthalmopathy apart from stable hyperthyroidism.

Amplified TCR beta CDR3 regions came from RNA transcripts. In the first-round RT-PCR of the TCR CDR3, the HTBI primer set was used. One entry per CDR3 protein results from TCRdb running MiXCR on the multiplex PCR reads. This table has about 300,000 distinct CDR3 sequences, around 16% appearing once. In this sample, this clonotype turned up once. Its antigen is unknown. Sequencing used blood. The clonotype comes from a man aged 30 to 39 with Graves' hyperthyroidism. The chain combines TRBV3-1 with TRBJ2-5; no clear D gene. CDR3 in amino acids: CASSQGGAETQYF. The CDR3, as DNA: TGTGCCAGCAGCCAAGGAGGAGCAGAGACCCAGTACTTC.